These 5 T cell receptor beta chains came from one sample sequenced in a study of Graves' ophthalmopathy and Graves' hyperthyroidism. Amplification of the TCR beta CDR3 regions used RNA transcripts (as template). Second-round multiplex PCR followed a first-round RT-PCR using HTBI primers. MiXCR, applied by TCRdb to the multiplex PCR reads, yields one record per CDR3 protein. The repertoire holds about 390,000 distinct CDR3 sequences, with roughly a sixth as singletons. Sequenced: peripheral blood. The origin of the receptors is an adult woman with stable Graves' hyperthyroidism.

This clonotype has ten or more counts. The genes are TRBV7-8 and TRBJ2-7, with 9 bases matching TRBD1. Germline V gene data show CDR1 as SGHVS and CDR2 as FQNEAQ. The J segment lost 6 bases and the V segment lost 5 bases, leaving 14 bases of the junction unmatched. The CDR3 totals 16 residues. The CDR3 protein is CASSRRAGTGSREQYF. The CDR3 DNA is TGTGCCAGCAGCCGAAGGGCAGGGACAGGGTCCCGCGAGCAGTACTTC.

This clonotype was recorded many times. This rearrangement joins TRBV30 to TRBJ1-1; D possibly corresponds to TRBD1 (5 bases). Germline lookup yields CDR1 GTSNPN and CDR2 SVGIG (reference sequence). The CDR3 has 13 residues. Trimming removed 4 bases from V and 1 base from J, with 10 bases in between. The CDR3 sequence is CAWKQAGNTEAFF. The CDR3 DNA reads TGTGCCTGGAAACAGGCGGGGAACACTGAAGCTTTCTTT. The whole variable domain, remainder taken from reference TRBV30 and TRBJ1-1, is SQTIHQWPATLVQPVGSPLSLECTVEGTSNPNLYWYRQAAGRGLQLLFYSVGIGQISSEVPQNLSASRPQDRQFILSSKKLLLSDSGFYLCAWKQAGNTEAFFGQGTRLTVV.

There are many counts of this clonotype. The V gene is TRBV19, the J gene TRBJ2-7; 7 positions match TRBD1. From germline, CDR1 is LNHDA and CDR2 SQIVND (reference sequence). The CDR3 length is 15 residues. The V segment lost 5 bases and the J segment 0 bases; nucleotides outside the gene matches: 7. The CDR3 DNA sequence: TGTGCCAGTAGTTCACCCAGGGGGAACTCCTACGAGCAGTACTTC. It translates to CASSSPRGNSYEQYF. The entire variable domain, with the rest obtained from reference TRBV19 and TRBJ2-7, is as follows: DGGITQSPKYLFRKEGQNVTLSCEQNLNHDAMYWYRQDPGQGLRLIYYSQIVNDFQKGDIAEGYSVSREKKESFPLTVTSAQKNPTAFYLCASSSPRGNSYEQYFGPGTRLTVT.

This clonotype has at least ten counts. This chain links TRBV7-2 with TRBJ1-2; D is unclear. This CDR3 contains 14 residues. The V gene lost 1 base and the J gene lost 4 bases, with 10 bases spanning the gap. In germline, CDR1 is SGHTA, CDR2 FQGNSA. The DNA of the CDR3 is TGTGCCAGCAGCTTAGGACGGTTTGGCTATGGCTACACCTTC. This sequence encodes CASSLGRFGYGYTF. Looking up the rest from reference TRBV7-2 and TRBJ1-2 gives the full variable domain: GAGVSQSPSNKVTEKGKDVELRCDPISGHTALYWYRQSLGQGLEFLIYFQGNSAPDKSGLPSDRFSAERTGGSVSTLTIQRTQQEDSAVYLCASSLGRFGYGYTFGSGTRLTVV.

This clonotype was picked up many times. The CDR3 here is CASSLYGGRWETQYF. CDR3 coding DNA: TGTGCCAGCAGTTTATATGGGGGTCGTTGGGAGACCCAGTACTTC. The V and J genes are TRBV27 and TRBJ2-5; D possibly uses TRBD1 or TRBD2 (5 bases each). Germline values: CDR1 MNHEY, CDR2 SMNVEV (reference sequence). This CDR3 is 15 amino acids long. Trimming shortened V by 1 base and J by 5 bases, and 14 bases separated the two germline ends.